This TCR beta chain was sequenced during a study of blood T cell repertoires in COVID-19. At the level of the study: COVID-19 samples from acute and convalescent phases originated in the United States, Italy and Spain. Sources were T cells, B-cell-depleted T cells, or PBMCs; the material itself was cDNA or gDNA.

Authors' methods: From reference gene primer amplification, estimates of nucleated cell counts were derived. Assay used: immunoSEQ multiplex PCR; TCRdb lists only in-frame clones, some missing. The V and J calls and clone size come from that table; D and trimming were worked out from the DNA. This table holds more than 150,000 clones, roughly nine tenths found once. The CDR3 is 16 amino acids. Sequencing was done on a sample of peripheral blood. This chain joins TRBV21-1 and TRBJ2-6; the table's D call, TRBD1, was not checked against the DNA. TRBV21-1 counts as a pseudogene. The receptor was isolated from a woman in her forties with acute or convalescent COVID-19. The CDR3 sequence: CASSSGTGPGANVLTF. In nucleotides, the CDR3 is TGTGCCAGCAGCAGCGGGACAGGGCCTGGGGCCAACGTCCTGACTTTC.